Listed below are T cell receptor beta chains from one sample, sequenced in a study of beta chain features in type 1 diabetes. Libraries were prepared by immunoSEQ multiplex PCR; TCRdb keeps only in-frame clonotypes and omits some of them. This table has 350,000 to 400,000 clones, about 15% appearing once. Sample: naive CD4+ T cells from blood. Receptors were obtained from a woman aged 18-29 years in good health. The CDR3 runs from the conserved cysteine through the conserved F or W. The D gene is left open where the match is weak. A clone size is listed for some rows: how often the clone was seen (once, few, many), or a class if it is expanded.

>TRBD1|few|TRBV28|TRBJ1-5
CASIEQGYQPQHF
TGTGCCAGTATTGAACAGGGGTATCAGCCCCAGCATTTT
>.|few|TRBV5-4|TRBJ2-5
CASSLGVRGIQETQYF
TGTGCCAGCAGCTTGGGGGTAAGGGGCATACAAGAGACCCAGTACTTC
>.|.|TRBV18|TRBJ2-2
CASSPRQGNTGELFF
TGTGCCAGCTCACCCAGGCAAGGGAACACCGGGGAGCTGTTTTTT
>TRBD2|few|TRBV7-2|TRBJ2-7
CASSSRRLAGADEQYF
TGTGCCAGCAGCTCCCGAAGACTAGCGGGAGCGGATGAGCAGTACTTC
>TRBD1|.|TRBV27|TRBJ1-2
CASSVDRGLGSYGYTF
TGTGCCAGCAGCGTCGACAGGGGGTTGGGTAGCTATGGCTACACCTTC
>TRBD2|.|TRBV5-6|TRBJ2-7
CASSPRTSGAPFYYEQYF
TGTGCCAGCAGCCCGCGGACTAGCGGAGCCCCGTTTTACTACGAGCAGTACTTC
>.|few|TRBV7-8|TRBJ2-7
CASRRDSLSSYEQYF
TGTGCCAGCAGGCGCGACAGCCTGAGCTCCTACGAGCAGTACTTC
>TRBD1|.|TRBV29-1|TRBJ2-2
CSVRTGANTGELFF
TGCAGCGTAAGGACAGGGGCGAACACCGGGGAGCTGTTTTTT
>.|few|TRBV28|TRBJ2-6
CASSFPSRTGANVLTF
TGTGCCAGCAGTTTTCCGTCGAGGACAGGGGCCAACGTCCTGACTTTC
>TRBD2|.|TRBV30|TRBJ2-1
CAWSAPLGLAEEQFF
TGTGCCTGGAGTGCCCCTTTGGGACTAGCGGAAGAGCAGTTCTTC
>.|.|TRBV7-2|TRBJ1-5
CASSFRGGVPQPQHF
TGTGCCAGCAGCTTTAGGGGTGGGGTTCCTCAGCCCCAGCATTTT
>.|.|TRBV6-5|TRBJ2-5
CASSPQQGTGTQYF
TGTGCCAGCAGTCCTCAACAGGGTACCGGGACCCAGTACTTC
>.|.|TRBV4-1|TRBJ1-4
CASSQDLRGPTNEKLFF
TGCGCCAGCAGCCAAGATCTTAGGGGTCCAACTAATGAAAAACTGTTTTTT
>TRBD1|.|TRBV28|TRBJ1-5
CASSSTRQGSQPQHF
TGTGCCAGCAGTTCTACTAGACAGGGTTCTCAGCCCCAGCATTTT
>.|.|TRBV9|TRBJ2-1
CASSVEGTGSSTQFF
TGTGCCAGCAGCGTAGAGGGAACGGGATCTTCAACCCAGTTCTTC
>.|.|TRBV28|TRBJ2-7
CASTSGTPYEQYF
TGTGCCAGCACCAGCGGAACACCCTACGAGCAGTACTTC
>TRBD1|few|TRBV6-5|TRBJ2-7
CASSSTGAHSYEQYF
TGTGCCAGCAGTTCGACAGGGGCCCATTCCTACGAGCAGTACTTC
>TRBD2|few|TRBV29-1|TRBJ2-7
CSVSGLAGLLEQYF
TGCAGCGTTTCCGGACTAGCGGGACTGCTCGAGCAGTACTTC
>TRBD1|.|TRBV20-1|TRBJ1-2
CSADRAGYTF
TGCAGTGCTGACAGGGCAGGCTACACCTTC
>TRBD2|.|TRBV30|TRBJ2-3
CAWSFSGSFTDTQYF
TGTGCCTGGAGTTTCAGCGGGAGTTTCACAGATACGCAGTATTTT
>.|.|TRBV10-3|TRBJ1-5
CAISDPGEGRNQPQHF
TGTGCCATCAGTGACCCTGGGGAGGGCCGCAATCAGCCCCAGCATTTT
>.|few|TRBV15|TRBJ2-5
CATSNQDSGETQYF
TGTGCCACCAGCAACCAGGATTCAGGGGAGACCCAGTACTTC
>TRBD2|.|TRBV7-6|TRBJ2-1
CASSLRRRDYSYNEQFF
TGTGCCAGCAGCTTAAGAAGGCGGGACTACTCCTACAATGAGCAGTTCTTC
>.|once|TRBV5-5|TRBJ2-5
CASSFGDMKETQYF
TGTGCCAGCAGCTTCGGGGATATGAAAGAGACCCAGTACTTC
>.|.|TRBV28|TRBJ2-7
CATSHPSALAYEQYF
TGTGCCACCAGCCATCCTAGCGCTCTCGCCTACGAGCAGTACTTC
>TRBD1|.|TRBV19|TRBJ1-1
CASSPTGGGFEAFF
TGTGCCAGTAGCCCCACAGGGGGGGGCTTTGAAGCTTTCTTT
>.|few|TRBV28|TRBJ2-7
CASTVAWGRGAYEQYF
TGTGCCAGCACCGTCGCCTGGGGCAGGGGGGCTTACGAGCAGTACTTC
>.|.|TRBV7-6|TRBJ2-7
CASSLRGHLSYEQYF
TGTGCCAGCAGCTTACGTGGACACCTGTCCTACGAGCAGTACTTC